Described below is a single T cell receptor beta chain sequence and its context. This sample was included in a study of blood T cell repertoires in COVID-19. Study overall: From the United States, Italy and Spain came samples of acute and convalescent COVID-19. PBMCs, B-cell-depleted T cells, or T cells provided the cDNA or gDNA that made up the material.

As processed by the authors: Nucleated cell counts were estimated from reference gene primer amplification. The table came from immunoSEQ multiplex PCR; TCRdb's copy has only in-frame clones and leaves some out. The DNA gave D and trimming, while V, J and clone size come from that table. The sample holds 150,000 or so clones, about 88% seen once. Unmatched junction bases numbered 6, after V lost 6 bases and J lost 1 base. The germline CDR1 and CDR2 sequences are MNHEY and SVGAGI. The CDR3 consists of 15 residues. V is TRBV6-5 and J is TRBJ1-1; 9 bases map to TRBD1. The clonotype originates from a woman aged 70-85 years with acute or convalescent COVID-19. Sequenced material: peripheral blood. CDR3 DNA sequence: TGTGCCAGCAGGACACAGGGGGCTGGGAACACTGAAGCTTTCTTT. Translating gives CASRTQGAGNTEAFF.